These 25 T cell receptor beta chains came from one sample sequenced in a study of blood T cell repertoires in COVID-19. Assay used: immunoSEQ multiplex PCR; TCRdb lists only in-frame clones, some missing. Of 150,000 to 200,000 clones in the sample, roughly 89% are singletons; the top ten hold around 12%. The specimen sequenced was peripheral blood. The receptors originated from a woman in her 70s with COVID-19, enrolled during active disease.

The chain has TRBV4-3 and TRBJ2-7, with D possibly being TRBD2 (6 bases). This CDR3 has 16 residues. Trimming pared 1 base from V and 2 bases from J, leaving 15 bases between. The germline V gene encodes CDR1 LGHNA and CDR2 YSLEER. The CDR3 protein is CASSQAGAGAAYEQYF. The DNA of the CDR3 is TGCGCCAGCAGCCAAGCGGGAGCGGGTGCTGCCTACGAGCAGTACTTC.

This clone has just one count. The V and J genes are TRBV5-1 and TRBJ2-3, with 9 bases aligning to TRBD2. V dropped 5 bases and J dropped 5; count of bases not matched to a gene: 9. From germline, CDR1 is SGHRS and CDR2 YFSETQ. The CDR3 is 15 amino acids. CDR3 region: CASSISGRHQDTQYF. DNA for the CDR3: TGCGCCAGCAGTATCAGCGGGAGGCATCAAGATACGCAGTATTTT.

This sequence joins TRBV28 and TRBJ2-5; D perhaps matches TRBD1 (6 bases). The CDR3 contains 15 residues. The V and J ends lost 4 bases and 7 bases respectively, with 19 bases between them. From germline, CDR1 is MDHEN and CDR2 SYDVKM. This CDR3 reads CASSSFGTKKRTQYF. The CDR3, as DNA: TGTGCCAGCAGTTCATTCGGGACAAAAAAAAGGACCCAGTACTTC.

The rearrangement joins TRBV9 to TRBJ1-1; 11 bases align to TRBD1. V shed 0 bases and J 5 bases; nucleotides not matched to a gene: 12. Germline V gene lookup returns CDR1 SGDLS and CDR2 YYNGEE. The CDR3 length is 18 residues. CDR3 residues: CASSVGQGTGGTVTEAFF. DNA for the CDR3: TGTGCCAGCAGCGTAGGGCAGGGGACAGGGGGGACGGTGACTGAAGCTTTCTTT. The variable domain in full, completed from reference TRBV9 and TRBJ1-1, reads DSGVTQTPKHLITATGQRVTLRCSPRSGDLSVYWYQQSLDQGLQFLIQYYNGEERAKGNILERFSAQQFPDLHSELNLSSLELGDSALYFCASSVGQGTGGTVTEAFFGQGTRLTVV.

The gene calls are TRBV28 and TRBJ2-1, with TRBD1 as a possible D gene (6 bases). The germline V gene encodes CDR1 MDHEN and CDR2 SYDVKM. CDR3 length equals 17 residues. V dropped 4 bases and J dropped 1 base, with 17 bases sitting between them. In nucleotides, the CDR3 is TGTGCCAGCAGTTCCCCGGGACACACCTTTTCCTACAATGAGCAGTTCTTC. Its protein product is CASSSPGHTFSYNEQFF. The variable domain in full, with the rest retrieved from reference TRBV28 and TRBJ2-1, is DVKVTQSSRYLVKRTGEKVFLECVQDMDHENMFWYRQDPGLGLRLIYFSYDVKMKEKGDIPEGYSVSREKKERFSLILESASTNQTSMYLCASSSPGHTFSYNEQFFGPGTRLTVL.

This sequence joins TRBV19 and TRBJ1-2; D not resolved. V was pared by 7 bases and J by 6 bases, with 24 bases between. Germline V gene lookup returns CDR1 LNHDA and CDR2 SQIVND (reference sequence). CDR3 length equals 16 residues. The CDR3 DNA reads TGTGCCAGTACTAGCAACCTCGCGGGAAGAAGTGATGGCTACACCTTC. Translating it yields CASTSNLAGRSDGYTF. The full variable domain, in which reference TRBV19 and TRBJ1-2 provide the parts outside the CDR3, is DGGITQSPKYLFRKEGQNVTLSCEQNLNHDAMYWYRQDPGQGLRLIYYSQIVNDFQKGDIAEGYSVSREKKESFPLTVTSAQKNPTAFYLCASTSNLAGRSDGYTFGSGTRLTVV.

The table lists this clone with a count of one. The CDR3 DNA reads TGTGCCAGCAGCGGTTGGACAGGGGTAGCCAAAAACATTCAGTACTTC. Its translation: CASSGWTGVAKNIQYF. This rearrangement joins TRBV5-6 to TRBJ2-4; 9 positions agree with TRBD1. CDR3 length: 16 residues. The V and J ends lost 4 bases and 0 bases, in that order; junction bases with no gene match: 5. Germline V gives CDR1 SGHDT, CDR2 YYEEEE.

The chain recombines TRBV6-5 with TRBJ1-5; tentative D call: TRBD1 (5 bases). Trimming left V 6 bases short and J 6 bases short, with 15 bases between. The CDR3 has 14 residues. Germline V gives CDR1 MNHEY, CDR2 SVGAGI. CDR3 coding DNA: TGTGCCAGCAGGTCCCTGGGGGGGGGTCAGCCCCAGCATTTT. Translated, it gives CASRSLGGGQPQHF.

This clone has just one count. The V gene is TRBV29-1, the J gene TRBJ1-3, with TRBD1 matching 7 bases. Germline V gene lookup returns CDR1 SQVTM and CDR2 ANQGSEA. The CDR3 is made up of 14 amino acids. Losses at the gene ends were 4 bases for V and 1 base for J; bases not matched to a gene: 4. The CDR3 region has the DNA TGCAGCGTTGGACAGGGACCATCTGGAAACACCATATATTTT. Its protein is CSVGQGPSGNTIYF.

CDR3 region: CAWNLRDRRNSPLHF. CDR3 nucleotides: TGTGCCTGGAACCTCCGGGACAGACGAAATTCACCCCTCCACTTT. The rearrangement uses TRBV30 and TRBJ1-6; 7 positions match TRBD1. There are 15 residues in the CDR3. With V trimmed by 4 bases and J by 7 bases, 10 bases remained unmatched. Germline assignment: CDR1 GTSNPN and CDR2 SVGIG (reference sequence). Filled out from reference TRBV30 and TRBJ1-6, the complete variable domain reads SQTIHQWPATLVQPVGSPLSLECTVEGTSNPNLYWYRQAAGRGLQLLFYSVGIGQISSEVPQNLSASRPQDRQFILSSKKLLLSDSGFYLCAWNLRDRRNSPLHFGNGTRLTVT.

The J gene is TRBJ1-6, the V gene TRBV9; weak D call: TRBD1 (6 bases). The CDR3 has 15 amino acids. From germline, CDR1 is SGDLS and CDR2 YYNGEE. V was trimmed by 4 bases and J by 6 bases, leaving 14 bases between them. CDR3: CASSLTGTPNSPLHF. The CDR3 region has the DNA TGTGCCAGCAGCCTAACGGGGACACCTAATTCACCCCTCCACTTT.

The J gene is TRBJ2-5, the V gene TRBV5-1; maybe TRBD1 (6 bases). The CDR3 is 15 amino acids. From germline, CDR1 is SGHRS and CDR2 YFSETQ. The V end lost 2 bases, the J end lost 0 bases, and 11 bases lay between the germline ends. In nucleotides, the CDR3 is TGCGCCAGCAGCTTTCCGGACAGCTACCAAGAGACCCAGTACTTC. The encoded protein is CASSFPDSYQETQYF.

The table lists this clone with a few counts. The chain couples TRBV7-9 to TRBJ2-3; 7 bases align to TRBD2. The J segment lost 5 bases and the V segment lost 5 bases, leaving 10 bases of the junction unmatched. CDR1 SEHNR and CDR2 FQNEAQ come from the germline V gene (reference sequence). This CDR3 is 15 amino acids long. The CDR3 DNA reads TGTGCCAGCAGCAGCTTAATACTAGCGAGAGATACGCAGTATTTT. As protein: CASSSLILARDTQYF.

This chain links TRBV5-6 with TRBJ1-4; 8 positions match TRBD1. Per the germline V gene, CDR1 is SGHDT and CDR2 is YYEEEE. V lost 4 bases to trimming and J lost 8 bases; unmatched junction nucleotides: 4. The CDR3 extends over 13 amino acids. The CDR3 DNA reads TGTGCCAGCAGCGGACAGGGTTGGGAAAAACTGTTTTTT. Residues: CASSGQGWEKLFF. The full variable domain, completed using reference TRBV5-6 and TRBJ1-4, is DAGVTQSPTHLIKTRGQQVTLRCSPKSGHDTVSWYQQALGQGPQFIFQYYEEEERQRGNFPDRFSGHQFPNYSSELNVNALLLGDSALYLCASSGQGWEKLFFGSGTQLSVL.

The CDR3 coding sequence is TGTGCCAGCAGCCCCCCCGGGACTAGCGACACAGATACGCAGTATTTT. This gives the protein CASSPPGTSDTDTQYF. The V and J genes are TRBV13 and TRBJ2-3; 10 nucleotides agree with TRBD2. CDR1 PRHDT and CDR2 FYEKMQ come from the germline V gene (reference sequence). The CDR3 spans 16 residues. V shed 5 bases, J shed 2 bases, and the junction held 7 bases outside the gene matches.

This clone was picked up a small number of times. The J gene is TRBJ1-4, the V gene TRBV5-1, with a weak D call TRBD1 (6 bases). CDR1 is SGHRS and CDR2 is YFSETQ in the germline V gene. This CDR3 is built from 14 residues. V was pared by 4 bases and J by 6 bases, with 13 bases between. The CDR3 coding sequence is TGCGCCAGCAGCCAATTATCAGGGGATGAAAAACTGTTTTTT. Amino acid sequence: CASSQLSGDEKLFF.

The rearrangement uses TRBV6-2 or TRBV6-3 and TRBJ1-2; D gene unclear. The CDR3 has 12 residues. The V end was cut by 4 bases, the J end by 4 bases, with 7 bases between. CDR1 is MNHEY, CDR2 SVGEGT, per germline. The chain's CDR3 is CASSSHPYGYTF. The CDR3 DNA sequence: TGTGCCAGCAGTTCCCATCCCTATGGCTACACCTTC.

V is TRBV20-1 and J is TRBJ1-3; D perhaps matches TRBD1 (6 bases). There are 13 residues in the CDR3. The germline V and J ends were trimmed by 3 bases and 4 bases, with 10 bases remaining between them. Germline lookup yields CDR1 DFQATT and CDR2 SNEGSKA (reference sequence). This chain's CDR3 is CSASGQGGNTIYF. In DNA, the CDR3 is TGCAGTGCTAGTGGGCAGGGGGGAAACACCATATATTTT.

This sequence joins TRBV2 and TRBJ1-1; TRBD1 might be the D (6 bases). Germline V gene data show CDR1 as SNHLY and CDR2 as FYNNEI. This CDR3 is 13 amino acids long. V lost 7 bases and J 3 bases, leaving 12 bases between the germline ends. This CDR3 is CASIRGFDTEAFF. In DNA, the CDR3 is TGTGCCAGCATCAGGGGTTTTGACACTGAAGCTTTCTTT.

The chain employs TRBV19 and TRBJ2-1, with 11 bases lining up with TRBD2. The V gene's germline CDR1 is LNHDA and CDR2 SQIVND (reference sequence). J was trimmed by 4 bases and V by 3 bases; bases with no gene match: 5. The CDR3 is 16 residues long. The CDR3 nucleotides are TGTGCCAGTAGTATTACCGGGACTAGCGGATACAATGAGCAGTTCTTC. Protein product: CASSITGTSGYNEQFF.

This clone was observed at least ten times. Other DNA sequences in this sample translate to the same CDR3. V and J are TRBV5-1 and TRBJ1-2; D perhaps matches TRBD1 (6 bases). CDR1 is SGHRS and CDR2 is YFSETQ in the germline V gene. This CDR3 region has 13 residues. V lost 1 base, J lost 8 bases, and 12 bases lay in between. CDR3 nucleotide sequence: TGCGCCAGCAGCTTGAGGGCAGGGGCCGGCTACACCTTC. Its protein is CASSLRAGAGYTF. Full variable domain (remainder filled in from reference TRBV5-1 and TRBJ1-2): KAGVTQTPRYLIKTRGQQVTLSCSPISGHRSVSWYQQTPGQGLQFLFEYFSETQRNKGNFPGRFSGRQFSNSRSEMNVSTLELGDSALYLCASSLRAGAGYTFGSGTRLTVV.

The chain has TRBV9 and TRBJ2-1; D call uncertain. V lost 1 base and J lost 6, with 8 bases in between. The V gene's germline CDR1 is SGDLS and CDR2 YYNGEE. The CDR3 extends over 13 amino acids. The CDR3 nucleotides are TGTGCCAGCAGCGTACTAAGCATCAATGAGCAGTTCTTC. Protein sequence: CASSVLSINEQFF. The whole variable domain, remainder taken from reference TRBV9 and TRBJ2-1, is DSGVTQTPKHLITATGQRVTLRCSPRSGDLSVYWYQQSLDQGLQFLIQYYNGEERAKGNILERFSAQQFPDLHSELNLSSLELGDSALYFCASSVLSINEQFFGPGTRLTVL.

V is TRBV19 and J is TRBJ1-6; D is uncertain. The CDR3 is 16 amino acids. Trimming removed 7 bases at V and 7 bases at J, with 20 bases between. CDR1 and CDR2 (germline): LNHDA, SQIVND (reference sequence). CDR3 residues: CASTLRAGARNSPLHF. The CDR3 nucleotides are TGTGCCAGTACCCTCAGAGCGGGCGCCCGGAATTCACCCCTCCACTTT.

The genes are TRBV4-1 and TRBJ2-7, with 8 nucleotides matching TRBD2. Germline values: CDR1 MGHRA, CDR2 YSYEKL. V was pared by 4 bases and J by 1 base, with 9 bases of the junction left unmatched. This CDR3 has 16 residues. CDR3 sequence reads: CASSLALAEISYEQYF. DNA for the CDR3: TGCGCCAGCAGCCTTGCACTAGCGGAAATATCCTACGAGCAGTACTTC.

The chain has TRBV3-1 (or the pseudogene TRBV3-2) and TRBJ1-4; D is undetermined. The CDR3 has 15 amino acids. V lost 1 base and J lost 3, with 9 bases in between. Germline loops: CDR1 LGHDT, CDR2 YNNKEL (reference sequence). CDR3 in amino acids: CASSQGVLSNEKLFF. The CDR3 DNA follows: TGTGCCAGCAGCCAAGGAGTGTTGTCTAATGAAAAACTGTTTTTT.